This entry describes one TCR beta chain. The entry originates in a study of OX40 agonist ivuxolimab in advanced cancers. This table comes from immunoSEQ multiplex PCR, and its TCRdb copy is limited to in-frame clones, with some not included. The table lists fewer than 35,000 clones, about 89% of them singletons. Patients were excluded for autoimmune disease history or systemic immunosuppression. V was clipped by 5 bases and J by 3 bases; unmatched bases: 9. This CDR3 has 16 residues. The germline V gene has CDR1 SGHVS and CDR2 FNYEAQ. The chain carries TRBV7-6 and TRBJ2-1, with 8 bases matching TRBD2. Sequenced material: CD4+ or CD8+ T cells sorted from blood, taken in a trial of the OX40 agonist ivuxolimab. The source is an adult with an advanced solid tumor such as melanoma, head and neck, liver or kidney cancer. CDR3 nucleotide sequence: TGTGCCAGCAGCCCGTCCGGGACTAGATACTACAATGAGCAGTTCTTC. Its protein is CASSPSGTRYYNEQFF. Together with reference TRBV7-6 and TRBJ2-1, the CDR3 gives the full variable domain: GAGVSQSPRYKVTKRGQDVALRCDPISGHVSLYWYRQALGQGPEFLTYFNYEAQQDKSGLPNDRFSAERPEGSISTLTIQRTEQRDSAMYRCASSPSGTRYYNEQFFGPGTRLTVL.